This T cell receptor beta chain was documented in a study of tumor-infiltrating lymphocytes in primary liver carcinoma. For the study at large: The neoplasms were of stage T1-T3 N0M0, with dimensions of about 4.2 to 10 cm across.

The source material, about 17-31 mg of unsorted bulk tissue, was used to co-extract RNA and DNA. Samples came from superior, inferior, lateral poles and tumor centre. This CDR3 has 15 amino acids. The J segment lost 9 bases and the V segment lost 4 bases, leaving 9 bases of the junction unmatched. Germline V lookup: CDR1 GTSNPN, CDR2 SVGIG (reference sequence). With a constant-region primer, TCR beta cDNA was made from 450 to 500 ng of total RNA. Researchers made the TCR beta libraries by running three nested multiplex PCR rounds with slightly modified ARM-PCR. Two initial PCR rounds of around 10 cycles each paired TRBV1-TRBV30 forward primers with a C-beta reverse primer. TCRdb re-called the multiplex PCR reads with MiXCR, one entry per CDR3 protein. The table includes 55,000 to 65,000 distinct CDR3 sequences, around 64% detected once.

The chain carries TRBV30 and TRBJ2-3, with 14 bases fitting TRBD2. The TCR originated in a man between 35 and 55 years old with primary liver carcinoma and hepatitis B virus infection. What was sequenced was liver tumor tissue from sampling region 2. Described subset: tumor region T2, inferior pole. CDR3 amino acids: CAWTPGLAGVDTQYF. Written as DNA, the CDR3 is TGTGCCTGGACCCCGGGACTAGCGGGAGTCGACACGCAGTATTTT.